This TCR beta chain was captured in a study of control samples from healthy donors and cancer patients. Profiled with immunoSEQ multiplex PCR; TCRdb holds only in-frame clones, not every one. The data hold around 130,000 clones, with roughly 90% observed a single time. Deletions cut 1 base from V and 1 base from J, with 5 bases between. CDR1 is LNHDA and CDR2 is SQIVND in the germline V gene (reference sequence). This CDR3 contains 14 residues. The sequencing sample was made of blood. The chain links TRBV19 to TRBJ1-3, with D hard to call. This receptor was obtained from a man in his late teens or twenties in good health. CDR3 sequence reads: CASSIGLSGNTIYF. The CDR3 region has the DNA TGTGCCAGTAGTATAGGCCTATCTGGAAACACCATATATTTT.